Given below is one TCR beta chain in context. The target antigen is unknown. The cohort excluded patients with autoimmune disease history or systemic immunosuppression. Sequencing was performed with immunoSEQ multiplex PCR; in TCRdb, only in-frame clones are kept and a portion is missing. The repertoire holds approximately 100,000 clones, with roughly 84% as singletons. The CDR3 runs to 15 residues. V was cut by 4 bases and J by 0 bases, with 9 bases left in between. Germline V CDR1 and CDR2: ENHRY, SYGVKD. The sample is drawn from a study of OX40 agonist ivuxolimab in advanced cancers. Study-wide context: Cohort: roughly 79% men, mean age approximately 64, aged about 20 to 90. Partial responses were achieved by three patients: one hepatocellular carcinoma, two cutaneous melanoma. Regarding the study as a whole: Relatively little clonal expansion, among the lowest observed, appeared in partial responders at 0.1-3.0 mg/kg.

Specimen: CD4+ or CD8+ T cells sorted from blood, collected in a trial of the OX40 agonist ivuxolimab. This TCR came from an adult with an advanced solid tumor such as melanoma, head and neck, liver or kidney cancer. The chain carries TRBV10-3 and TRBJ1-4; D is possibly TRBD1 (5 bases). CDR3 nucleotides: TGTGCCATCAGTGCGGGACCTTCAACTAATGAAAAACTGTTTTTT. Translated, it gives CAISAGPSTNEKLFF.